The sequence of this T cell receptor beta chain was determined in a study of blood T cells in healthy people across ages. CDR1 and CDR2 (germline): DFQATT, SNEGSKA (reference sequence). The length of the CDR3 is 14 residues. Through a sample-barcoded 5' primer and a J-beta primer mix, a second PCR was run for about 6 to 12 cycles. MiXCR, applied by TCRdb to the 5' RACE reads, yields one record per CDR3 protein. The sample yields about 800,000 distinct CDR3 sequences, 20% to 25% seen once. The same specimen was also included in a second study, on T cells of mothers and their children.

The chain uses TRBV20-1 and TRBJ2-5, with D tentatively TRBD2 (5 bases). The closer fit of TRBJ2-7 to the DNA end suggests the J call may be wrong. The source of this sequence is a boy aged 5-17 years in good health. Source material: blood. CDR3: CSANGRVSSYEQYF. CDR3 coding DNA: TGCAGTGCTAATGGGCGGGTTAGCTCCTACGAGCAGTACTTC.